Below, 30 T cell receptor beta chains from the same sample are listed, as sequenced in a study of T cell responses to AZD1222 COVID-19 vaccine (dated by TCRdb to about 2021). The method behind the library was the immunoSEQ multiplex PCR assay. TCRdb obtained this table from immuneACCESS and retained in-frame rearrangements with V and J assigned. These tables miss some clones; where compared with another copy, unresolved V genes account for less than half of the shortfall, and the remainder is unexplained. The sample table contains some 130,000 clones; only one count was recorded for 84% of them. The ten largest clones add up to over 4% of the sample. The time point label here, explained by the study, means: baseline before first vaccination. The sequencing here drew on peripheral blood, taken on day 0 of AZD1222 vaccination. Source of these receptors: an adult in good health.

The chain uses TRBV7-6 and TRBJ2-5, with a possible D match to TRBD2 (6 bases). The J call may not be correct, given that the DNA end is closer to TRBJ2-7. Germline CDR1 is SGHVS and CDR2 is FNYEAQ. The CDR3 sequence is 14 residues long. CDR3 protein: CASSPDYSEYEQYF. The CDR3 DNA follows: TGTGCCAGCAGTCCGGACTACTCGGAATACGAGCAGTACTTC.

J is TRBJ2-5 and V is TRBV5-6; D gene unclear. Per the germline V gene, CDR1 is SGHDT and CDR2 is YYEEEE. The CDR3 spans 13 residues. Trimming shortened V by 1 base and J by 1 base, and 5 bases separated the two germline ends. The CDR3 sequence is CASSLSSQETQYF. CDR3 nucleotide sequence: TGTGCCAGCAGCTTGAGTAGCCAAGAGACCCAGTACTTC.

In this sample, this clone turned up a few times. The chain has TRBV5-5 and TRBJ1-2; 7 nucleotides match TRBD1. This CDR3 is built from 13 residues. The junction had 1 base not matched to a gene; V was cut back by 1 base and J by 4 bases. Germline values: CDR1 SGHKS, CDR2 YYEKEE (reference sequence). The CDR3 spells CASSLTGAYGYTF. The CDR3 DNA reads as TGTGCCAGCAGCTTGACAGGGGCCTATGGCTACACCTTC.

This chain connects TRBV30 to TRBJ1-5; possible D gene TRBD1, 6 bases. V lost 3 bases, J lost 7 bases, and 10 bases lay in between. Germline CDR1 and CDR2: GTSNPN and SVGIG (reference sequence). There are 12 residues in the CDR3. In DNA, the CDR3 is TGTGCCTGGAGCCCAGGGGTGCAGCCCCAGCATTTT. Its protein is CAWSPGVQPQHF.

V is TRBV30 and J is TRBJ2-2; 9 positions agree with TRBD2. The length of the CDR3 is 15 residues. Trimming cost V 4 bases and J 6 bases; bases outside gene matches: 9. From germline, CDR1 is GTSNPN and CDR2 SVGIG (reference sequence). The CDR3 is CAWIGGGAWSGELFF. CDR3 nucleotide sequence: TGTGCCTGGATTGGCGGGGGGGCGTGGTCCGGGGAGCTGTTTTTT.

The chain couples TRBV5-5 to TRBJ1-2; D gene ambiguous. V lost 2 bases, J lost 5 bases, and 16 bases lay in between. This CDR3 has 15 residues. Germline CDR1 reads SGHKS; CDR2 reads YYEKEE (reference sequence). CDR3 DNA: TGTGCCAGCAGCTTAGGAGGGAGAGAGGTATATGGCTACACCTTC. Translating it yields CASSLGGREVYGYTF.

The table lists this clone with a few counts. The J gene is TRBJ1-2, the V gene TRBV5-1; 10 nucleotides match TRBD1. The CDR3 is 15 amino acids. V shed 0 bases and J 4 bases; nucleotides not matched to a gene: 3. Germline V lookup: CDR1 SGHRS, CDR2 YFSETQ. This chain's CDR3 is CASSLGQGAVYGYTF. The CDR3 nucleotides read TGCGCCAGCAGCTTGGGACAGGGGGCTGTCTATGGCTACACCTTC.

This clone was recorded a few times. The gene calls are TRBV6-1 and TRBJ2-1; 14 bases are shared with TRBD2. The ends lost 2 bases at V and 0 bases at J; junction bases unmatched: 3. The CDR3 covers 18 residues. The V gene's germline CDR1 is MNHNS and CDR2 SASEGT. CDR3 in DNA: TGTGCCAGCAGTGAATCGACTAGCGGGGGGGGCTCCTACAATGAGCAGTTCTTC. The encoded protein is CASSESTSGGGSYNEQFF.

This rearrangement joins TRBV19 to TRBJ1-2; D is unclear. The CDR3 consists of 14 residues. CDR1 and CDR2 from the germline V gene are LNHDA and SQIVND (reference sequence). V was pared by 5 bases and J by 10 bases, with 20 bases between. CDR3 in DNA: TGTGCCAGTAGTTTCCAGACGGACCACGTGGACTACACCTTC. The encoded protein is CASSFQTDHVDYTF.

V is TRBV19 and J is TRBJ1-3; a possible D gene is TRBD1 (6 bases). Germline lookup yields CDR1 LNHDA and CDR2 SQIVND (reference sequence). V lost 4 bases to trimming and J lost 0 bases, with 10 bases between them. This CDR3 has 15 residues. The CDR3 region is CASSRRTDSGNTIYF. The CDR3 DNA sequence: TGTGCCAGTAGTAGAAGGACAGACTCTGGAAACACCATATATTTT.

V usage is TRBV24-1 and J usage is TRBJ2-5; D is ambiguous. Trimming removed 5 bases from V and 1 base from J, with 1 base in between. Looked up from germline, CDR1 is KGHDR and CDR2 is SFDVKD. The CDR3 sequence is 11 residues long. DNA for the CDR3: TGTGCCACCAGTGTCCAAGAGACCCAGTACTTC. This codes for CATSVQETQYF.

J is TRBJ1-2 and V is TRBV6-5; D possibly corresponds to TRBD1 (5 bases). Trimming removed 7 bases at V and 8 bases at J, with 11 bases between. CDR3 length: 11 residues. Germline CDR1 and CDR2: MNHEY and SVGAGI. The CDR3, as DNA: TGTGCCAGCACGGCAGGGCGCGGCTACACCTTC. Its translation is CASTAGRGYTF.

The CDR3 bases are TGTGCCAGCAGGGAGGGGCCCGGAAACACCATATATTTT. Its translation is CASREGPGNTIYF. The chain joins TRBV2 to TRBJ1-3; the D gene is possibly TRBD1 (5 bases). Trimming pared 6 bases from V and 4 bases from J, leaving 10 bases between. The germline V gene encodes CDR1 SNHLY and CDR2 FYNNEI. CDR3 length: 13 amino acids.

The CDR3 coding sequence is TGTGCCTGGAGTGTAGGGGAACAGGGCTATAATGAAAAACTGTTTTTT. Protein product: CAWSVGEQGYNEKLFF. This rearrangement joins TRBV30 to TRBJ1-4; D might be TRBD1 (6 bases). V was shortened by 0 bases and J by 4 bases, with 15 bases between the two germline ends. The CDR3 sequence is 16 residues long. Per the germline V gene, CDR1 is GTSNPN and CDR2 is SVGIG (reference sequence).

This clone was seen a single time. The V gene is TRBV6-6, the J gene TRBJ1-6, with a possible D match to TRBD1 (6 bases). This CDR3 is 13 amino acids long. CDR1 and CDR2 from the germline V gene are MNHNY and SVGAGI (reference sequence). V lost 7 bases and J lost 7, with 11 bases in between. CDR3 sequence (DNA): TGTGCCAGCATATCCACAGGGAATTCACCCCTCCACTTT. Amino acid sequence: CASISTGNSPLHF.

The rearrangement uses TRBV5-1 and TRBJ1-3; 9 nucleotides match TRBD1. Germline loops: CDR1 SGHRS, CDR2 YFSETQ. The V segment lost 4 bases and the J segment 2 bases; nucleotides outside the gene matches: 4. The length of the CDR3 is 15 residues. The CDR3 nucleotides are TGCGCCAGCAGCCAACAGGGGGCTCCTGGAAACACCATATATTTT. It translates to CASSQQGAPGNTIYF.

This chain links TRBV5-8 with TRBJ2-2; unclear D gene. Trimming removed 5 bases at V and 0 bases at J, with 14 bases between. CDR3 length: 16 amino acids. CDR1 and CDR2 (germline): SGHTS, YDEGEE. CDR3 DNA sequence: TGTGCCAGCAGACACAAGCCAGCCTCGAACACCGGGGAGCTGTTTTTT. Protein sequence: CASRHKPASNTGELFF. The variable domain in full, with the rest retrieved from reference TRBV5-8 and TRBJ2-2, is EAGVTQSPTHLIKTRGQQATLRCSPISGHTSVYWYQQALGLGLQFLLWYDEGEERNRGNFPPRFSGRQFPNYSSELNVNALELEDSALYLCASRHKPASNTGELFFGEGSRLTVL.

This chain joins TRBV27 and TRBJ2-2; 9 bases are a match to TRBD1. Germline V gene data show CDR1 as MNHEY and CDR2 as SMNVEV (reference sequence). The CDR3 loop spans 19 amino acids. The trim removed 3 bases at V and 4 bases at J, leaving 15 bases unmatched. CDR3 DNA: TGTGCCAGCAGTTTGCGAGCGTTTCCCCTACAGGGGGCCACCGGGGAGCTGTTTTTT. Its translation: CASSLRAFPLQGATGELFF.

V usage is TRBV27 and J usage is TRBJ1-5; TRBD1 aligns across 10 bases. CDR1 is MNHEY, CDR2 SMNVEV, per germline (reference sequence). V lost 5 bases, J lost 11 bases, and 15 bases stayed unmatched. This CDR3 has 16 amino acids. CDR3: CASSVSGFGQGGSQHF. In DNA, the CDR3 is TGTGCCAGCAGTGTTAGTGGGTTCGGACAGGGGGGTTCCCAGCATTTT.

In its sample, this clone was seen a few times. The rearrangement links TRBV9 to TRBJ2-1, with D possibly being TRBD2 (6 bases). Germline CDR1 is SGDLS and CDR2 is YYNGEE. CDR3 length equals 14 residues. V shed 7 bases and J shed 5 bases, with 16 bases lying between them. CDR3 region: CASRGGETNNEQFF. In DNA, the CDR3 is TGTGCCAGCCGAGGCGGGGAAACGAACAATGAGCAGTTCTTC. The entire variable domain, with the rest obtained from reference TRBV9 and TRBJ2-1, is as follows: DSGVTQTPKHLITATGQRVTLRCSPRSGDLSVYWYQQSLDQGLQFLIQYYNGEERAKGNILERFSAQQFPDLHSELNLSSLELGDSALYFCASRGGETNNEQFFGPGTRLTVL.

The chain couples TRBV27 to TRBJ1-6; D not resolved. Germline V lookup: CDR1 MNHEY, CDR2 SMNVEV (reference sequence). V was clipped by 5 bases and J by 0 bases, with 14 bases between them. This CDR3 spans 17 amino acids. CDR3 nucleotides: TGTGCCAGCAGTCTAAAGGGCGGCCGCTCCTATAATTCACCCCTCCACTTT. It is translated as CASSLKGGRSYNSPLHF.

Only a few counts were recorded for this clone. V is TRBV6-5 and J is TRBJ2-1, with 9 bases lining up with TRBD1. This CDR3 is 14 amino acids long. The germline gives CDR1 MNHEY, CDR2 SVGAGI. After removal of 9 bases from V and 7 bases from J, the junction contained 10 bases not matched to a gene. The CDR3, as DNA: TGTGCCAGTAAAAGGGACAGGGTTATGAATGAGCAGTTCTTC. Its protein product is CASKRDRVMNEQFF.

The chain is built from TRBV7-3 and TRBJ2-2, with TRBD1 as a possible D gene (5 bases). Deletions cut 5 bases from V and 7 bases from J, with 11 bases between. The germline V gene has CDR1 SGHTA and CDR2 FQGTGA. The CDR3 spans 13 residues. The CDR3 reads CASSPGHGGELFF. The CDR3 region has the DNA TGTGCCAGCAGCCCAGGGCATGGCGGGGAGCTGTTTTTT.

The genes are TRBV5-1 and TRBJ1-1; D unresolved. The germline CDR1 and CDR2 sequences are SGHRS and YFSETQ. The CDR3 covers 14 residues. Trimming left V 0 bases short and J 1 base short, with 7 bases between. The CDR3 sequence is CASSLGSGNTEAFF. The CDR3 DNA reads TGCGCCAGCAGCTTGGGTTCAGGGAACACTGAAGCTTTCTTT. Variable domain in full (rest from reference TRBV5-1 and TRBJ1-1): KAGVTQTPRYLIKTRGQQVTLSCSPISGHRSVSWYQQTPGQGLQFLFEYFSETQRNKGNFPGRFSGRQFSNSRSEMNVSTLELGDSALYLCASSLGSGNTEAFFGQGTRLTVV.

The V call is TRBV4-2, the J call TRBJ1-4; D may be TRBD1 (5 bases). The CDR3 runs to 14 residues. Trimming cost V 3 bases and J 4 bases, with 9 bases left between them. The germline V gene encodes CDR1 LGHNA and CDR2 YNFKEQ. The CDR3 protein is CASSHEGNNEKLFF. For the CDR3, the DNA is TGTGCCAGCAGCCATGAGGGGAATAATGAAAAACTGTTTTTT.

The gene calls are TRBV2 and TRBJ1-5; no firm D call. Trimming stripped 5 bases from V and 6 bases from J, with 14 bases between. This CDR3 region has 14 residues. Germline CDR1 SNHLY, CDR2 FYNNEI. Here the CDR3 DNA reads TGTGCCAGCAGTTTGGAGGAGAACAGTCAGCCCCAGCATTTT. This gives the protein CASSLEENSQPQHF.

This rearrangement joins TRBV5-4 to TRBJ2-4; a possible D gene is TRBD1 (5 bases). Trimming took 4 bases from V and 4 from J, leaving 18 bases between them. Germline CDR1 reads SGHNT; CDR2 reads YYREEE (reference sequence). This CDR3 contains 16 residues. The CDR3 DNA follows: TGTGCCAGCAGCCAGGGTACCTCGAAAGGGAAAAACATTCAGTACTTC. It yields the protein CASSQGTSKGKNIQYF.

V usage is TRBV20-1 and J usage is TRBJ1-2; D not certain. The CDR3 length is 13 residues. CDR1 is DFQATT and CDR2 is SNEGSKA in the germline V gene (reference sequence). The V end lost 3 bases, the J end lost 7 bases, and 15 bases lay between the germline ends. CDR3 coding DNA: TGCAGTGCTAGTGTTAGGCAGCCTTCTGGCTACACCTTC. Protein: CSASVRQPSGYTF.

The V and J genes are TRBV28 and TRBJ1-5; D is unresolved. The CDR3 has 12 residues. Trimming removed 6 bases at V and 4 bases at J, with 7 bases between. Per germline, CDR1 MDHEN and CDR2 SYDVKM. CDR3: CASRDGNQPQHF. CDR3 nucleotide sequence: TGTGCCAGCAGGGACGGAAATCAGCCCCAGCATTTT.

The V call is TRBV19, the J call TRBJ1-5; the D is unclear. The CDR3 has 16 amino acids. V was cut by 1 base and J by 0 bases, with 10 bases left in between. The germline V gene has CDR1 LNHDA and CDR2 SQIVND (reference sequence). CDR3 nucleotides: TGTGCCAGTAGTATAGTTCGGCAGATTAGCAATCAGCCCCAGCATTTT. This translates into CASSIVRQISNQPQHF.